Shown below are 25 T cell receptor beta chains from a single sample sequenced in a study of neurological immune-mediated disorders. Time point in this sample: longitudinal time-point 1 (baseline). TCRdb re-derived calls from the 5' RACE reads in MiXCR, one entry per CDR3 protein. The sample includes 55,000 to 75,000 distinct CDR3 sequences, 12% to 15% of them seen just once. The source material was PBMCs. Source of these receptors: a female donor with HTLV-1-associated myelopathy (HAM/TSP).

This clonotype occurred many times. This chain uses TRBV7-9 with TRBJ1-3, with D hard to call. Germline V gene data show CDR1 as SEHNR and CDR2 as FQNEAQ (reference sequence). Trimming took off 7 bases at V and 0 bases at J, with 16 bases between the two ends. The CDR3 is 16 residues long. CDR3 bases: TGTGCCAGCACCCCGTCGGGCTATGGCTCTGGAAACACCATATATTTT. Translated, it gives CASTPSGYGSGNTIYF.

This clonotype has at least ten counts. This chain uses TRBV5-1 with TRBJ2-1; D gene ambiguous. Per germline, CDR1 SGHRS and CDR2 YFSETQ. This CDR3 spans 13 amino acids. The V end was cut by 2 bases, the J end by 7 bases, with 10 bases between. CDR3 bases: TGCGCCAGCAGCTTCAACACTGAGAATGAGCAGTTCTTC. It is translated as CASSFNTENEQFF.

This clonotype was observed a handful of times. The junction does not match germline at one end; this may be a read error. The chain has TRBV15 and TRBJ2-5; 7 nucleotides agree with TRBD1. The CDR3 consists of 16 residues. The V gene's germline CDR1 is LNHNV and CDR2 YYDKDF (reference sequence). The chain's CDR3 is CATSRDPTGFRETQYF. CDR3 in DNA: TGTGCTACCAGCAGAGACCCGACAGGGTTTCGGGAGACCCAGTACTTC.

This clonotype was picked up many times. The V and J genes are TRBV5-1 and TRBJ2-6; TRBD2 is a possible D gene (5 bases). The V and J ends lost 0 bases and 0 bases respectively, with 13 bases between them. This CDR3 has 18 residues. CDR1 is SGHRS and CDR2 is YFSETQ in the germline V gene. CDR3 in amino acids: CASSLAWETGSGANVLTF. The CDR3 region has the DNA TGCGCCAGCAGCTTGGCTTGGGAGACTGGCTCTGGGGCCAACGTCCTGACTTTC.

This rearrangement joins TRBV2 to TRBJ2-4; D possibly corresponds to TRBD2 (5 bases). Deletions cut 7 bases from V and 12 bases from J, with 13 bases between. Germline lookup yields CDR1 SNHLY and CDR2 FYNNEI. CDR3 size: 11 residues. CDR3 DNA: TGTGCCAGCACCGGAGAGGGAGCTCAGTACTTC. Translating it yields CASTGEGAQYF.

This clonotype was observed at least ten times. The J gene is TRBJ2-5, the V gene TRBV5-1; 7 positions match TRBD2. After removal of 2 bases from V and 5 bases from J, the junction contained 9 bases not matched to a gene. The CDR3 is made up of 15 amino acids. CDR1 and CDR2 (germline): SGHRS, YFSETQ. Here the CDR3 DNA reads TGCGCCAGCAGCTTCACAAGCGGGGCGGGGGAGACCCAGTACTTC. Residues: CASSFTSGAGETQYF.

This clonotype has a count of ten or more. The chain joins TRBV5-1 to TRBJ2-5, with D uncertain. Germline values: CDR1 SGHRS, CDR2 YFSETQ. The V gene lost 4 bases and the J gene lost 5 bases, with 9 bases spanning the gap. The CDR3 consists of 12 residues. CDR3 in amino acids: CASSPFGETQYF. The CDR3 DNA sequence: TGCGCCAGCAGCCCCTTTGGGGAGACCCAGTACTTC.

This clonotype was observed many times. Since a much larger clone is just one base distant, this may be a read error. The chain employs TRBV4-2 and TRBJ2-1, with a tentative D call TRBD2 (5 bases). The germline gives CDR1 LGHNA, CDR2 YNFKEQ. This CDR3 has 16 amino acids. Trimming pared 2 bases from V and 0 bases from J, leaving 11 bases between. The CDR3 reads CASSQNQGSSYNEQFF. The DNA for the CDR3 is TGTGCCAGCAGCCAAAATCAAGGGAGCTCCTACAATGAGCAGTTCTTC.

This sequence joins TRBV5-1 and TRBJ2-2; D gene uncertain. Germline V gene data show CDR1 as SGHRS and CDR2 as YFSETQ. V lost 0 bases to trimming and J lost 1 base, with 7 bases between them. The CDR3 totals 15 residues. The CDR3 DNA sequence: TGCGCCAGCAGCTTGGTTATTGGGAACACCGGGGAGCTGTTTTTT. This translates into CASSLVIGNTGELFF.

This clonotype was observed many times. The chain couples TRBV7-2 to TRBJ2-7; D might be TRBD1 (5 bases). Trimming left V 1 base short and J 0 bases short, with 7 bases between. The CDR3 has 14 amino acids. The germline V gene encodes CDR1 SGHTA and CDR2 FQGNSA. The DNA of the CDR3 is TGTGCCAGCAGCTTAGACAGGAGCTCCTACGAGCAGTACTTC. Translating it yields CASSLDRSSYEQYF.

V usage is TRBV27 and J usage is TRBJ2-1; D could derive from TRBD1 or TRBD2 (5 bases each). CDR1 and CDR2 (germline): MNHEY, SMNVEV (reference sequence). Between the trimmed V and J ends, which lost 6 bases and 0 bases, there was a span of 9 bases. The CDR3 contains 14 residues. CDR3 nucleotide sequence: TGTGCCAGCAGACTAGGGGTCTCCTACAATGAGCAGTTCTTC. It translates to CASRLGVSYNEQFF.

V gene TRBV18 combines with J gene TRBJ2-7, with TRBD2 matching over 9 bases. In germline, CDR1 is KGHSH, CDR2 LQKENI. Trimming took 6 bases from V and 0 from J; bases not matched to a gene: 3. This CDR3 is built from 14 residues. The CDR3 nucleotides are TGTGCCAGCTCGATTAGCGGGAGCTCCTACGAGCAGTACTTC. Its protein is CASSISGSSYEQYF.

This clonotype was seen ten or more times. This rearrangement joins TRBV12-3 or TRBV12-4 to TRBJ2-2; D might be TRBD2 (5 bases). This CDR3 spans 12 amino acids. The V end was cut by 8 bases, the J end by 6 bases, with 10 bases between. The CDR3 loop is CASRYGAGELFF. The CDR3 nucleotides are TGTGCCAGCCGTTACGGGGCCGGGGAGCTGTTTTTT.

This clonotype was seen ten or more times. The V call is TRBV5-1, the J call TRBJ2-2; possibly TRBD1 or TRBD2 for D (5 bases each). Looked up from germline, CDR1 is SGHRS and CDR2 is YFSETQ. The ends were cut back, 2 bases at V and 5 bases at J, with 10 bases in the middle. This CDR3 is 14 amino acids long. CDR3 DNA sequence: TGCGCCAGCAGCTTCCACGAGGGGACCGGGGAGCTGTTTTTT. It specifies CASSFHEGTGELFF.

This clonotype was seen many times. The CDR3 sequence is CASRPSWLNSGANVLTF. As DNA, the CDR3 is TGCGCCAGCAGACCGAGTTGGCTTAACTCTGGGGCCAACGTCCTGACTTTC. The V gene is TRBV4-1, the J gene TRBJ2-6, with D hard to call. Trimming took 6 bases from V and 0 from J, leaving 15 bases between them. Germline-derived CDR1 and CDR2 are MGHRA and YSYEKL. The CDR3 covers 17 residues.

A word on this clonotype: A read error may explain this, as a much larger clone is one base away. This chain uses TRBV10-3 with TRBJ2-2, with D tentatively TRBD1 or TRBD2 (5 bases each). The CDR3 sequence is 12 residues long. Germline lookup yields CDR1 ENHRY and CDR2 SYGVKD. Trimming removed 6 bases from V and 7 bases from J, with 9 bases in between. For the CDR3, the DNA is TGTGCCATCAGAAGGGACCGCGGGGAGCTGTTTTTT. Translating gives CAIRRDRGELFF.

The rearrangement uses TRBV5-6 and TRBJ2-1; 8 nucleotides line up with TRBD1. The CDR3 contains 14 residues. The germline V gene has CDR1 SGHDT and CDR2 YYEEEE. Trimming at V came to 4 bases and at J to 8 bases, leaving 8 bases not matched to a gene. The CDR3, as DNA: TGTGCCAGCAGCCCCCGGGACAGGCTCTATGAGCAGTTCTTC. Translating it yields CASSPRDRLYEQFF.

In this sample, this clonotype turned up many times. The CDR3 loop is CASTGLAGESTDTQYF. The CDR3, as DNA: TGCGCCAGCACCGGACTAGCGGGGGAAAGCACAGATACGCAGTATTTT. This chain uses TRBV5-1 with TRBJ2-3; 13 positions agree with TRBD2. The CDR3 length is 16 residues. Germline CDR1 and CDR2: SGHRS and YFSETQ. Trimming cost V 6 bases and J 0 bases; bases outside gene matches: 4.

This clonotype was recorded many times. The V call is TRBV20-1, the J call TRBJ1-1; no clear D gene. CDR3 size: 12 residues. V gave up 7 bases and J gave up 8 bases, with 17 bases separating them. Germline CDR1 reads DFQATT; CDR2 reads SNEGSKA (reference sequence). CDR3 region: CSERPGRLEAFF. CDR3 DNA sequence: TGCAGTGAGCGACCGGGTAGGCTAGAAGCTTTCTTT.

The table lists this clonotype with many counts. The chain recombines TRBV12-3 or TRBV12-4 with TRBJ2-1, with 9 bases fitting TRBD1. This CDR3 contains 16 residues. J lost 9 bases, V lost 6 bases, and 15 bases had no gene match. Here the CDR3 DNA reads TGTGCCAGCAGCAAACAAACGGGACAGGGTCTCCGTGAGCAGTTCTTC. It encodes CASSKQTGQGLREQFF.

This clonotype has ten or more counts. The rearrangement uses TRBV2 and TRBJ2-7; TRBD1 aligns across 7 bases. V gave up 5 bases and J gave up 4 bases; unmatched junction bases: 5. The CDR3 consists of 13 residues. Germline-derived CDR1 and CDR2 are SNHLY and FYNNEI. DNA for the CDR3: TGTGCCAGCAGTCTGGACAGGCTGTACGAGCAGTACTTC. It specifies CASSLDRLYEQYF.

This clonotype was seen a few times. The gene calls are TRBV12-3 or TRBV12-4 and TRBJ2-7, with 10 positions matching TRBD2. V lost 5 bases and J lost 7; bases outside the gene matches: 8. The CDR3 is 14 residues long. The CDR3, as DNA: TGTGCCAGCAGTCACAGCGGGGGGGCCAGGGAGCAGTACTTC. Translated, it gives CASSHSGGAREQYF.

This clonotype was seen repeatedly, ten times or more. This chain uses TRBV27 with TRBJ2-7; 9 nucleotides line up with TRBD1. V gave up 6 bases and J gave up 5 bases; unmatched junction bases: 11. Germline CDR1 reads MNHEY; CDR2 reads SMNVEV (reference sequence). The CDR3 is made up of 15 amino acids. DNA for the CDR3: TGTGCCAGCAGACCCGCCGGGACAGGGATCCACGAGCAGTACTTC. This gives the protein CASRPAGTGIHEQYF.

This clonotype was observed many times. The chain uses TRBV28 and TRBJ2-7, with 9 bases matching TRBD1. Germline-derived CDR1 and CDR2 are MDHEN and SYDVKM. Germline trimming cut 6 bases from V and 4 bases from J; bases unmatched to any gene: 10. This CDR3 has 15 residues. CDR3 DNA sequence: TGTGCCAGCAGACCCTATGGGACAGGGTCTTACGAGCAGTACTTC. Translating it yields CASRPYGTGSYEQYF.

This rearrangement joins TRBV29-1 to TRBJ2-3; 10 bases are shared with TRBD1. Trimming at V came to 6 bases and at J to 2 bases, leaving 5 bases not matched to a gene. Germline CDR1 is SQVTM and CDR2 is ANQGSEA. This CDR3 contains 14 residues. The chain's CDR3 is CSVWGTGVTDTQYF. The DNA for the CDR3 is TGCAGCGTGTGGGGGACAGGGGTCACAGATACGCAGTATTTT.